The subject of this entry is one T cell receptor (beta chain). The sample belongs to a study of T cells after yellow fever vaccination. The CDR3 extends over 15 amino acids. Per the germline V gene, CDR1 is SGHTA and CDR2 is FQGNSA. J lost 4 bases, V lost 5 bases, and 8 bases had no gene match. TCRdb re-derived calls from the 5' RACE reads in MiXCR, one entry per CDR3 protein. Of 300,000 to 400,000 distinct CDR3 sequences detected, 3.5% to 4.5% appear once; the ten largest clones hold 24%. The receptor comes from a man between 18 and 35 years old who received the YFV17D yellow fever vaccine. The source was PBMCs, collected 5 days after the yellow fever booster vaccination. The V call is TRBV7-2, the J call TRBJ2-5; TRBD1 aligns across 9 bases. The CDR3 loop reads CASSVEGQGGETQYF. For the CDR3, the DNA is TGTGCCAGCAGCGTAGAGGGACAGGGTGGAGAGACCCAGTACTTC. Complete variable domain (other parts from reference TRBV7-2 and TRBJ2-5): GAGVSQSPSNKVTEKGKDVELRCDPISGHTALYWYRQSLGQGLEFLIYFQGNSAPDKSGLPSDRFSAERTGGSVSTLTIQRTQQEDSAVYLCASSVEGQGGETQYFGPGTRLLVL.